This T cell receptor beta chain appears in the sequencing data of a study of blood T cell repertoires in COVID-19 (dated by TCRdb to the early 2020s). About the investigation overall: The collaborator samples originated in the United States, Italy and Spain and spanned the acute and convalescent phases of COVID-19. The prospective study material was composed of cDNA or gDNA derived from T cells, B-cell-depleted T cells, or PBMCs. The dataset comprised deeply sampled blood TCRbeta repertoires from subjects exposed to, actively infected with, or recovered from COVID-19. The repertoires were released in a freely available public database intended as a resource for research on the immune response to SARS-CoV-2. The samples were drawn from the first 160 participants of the ongoing ImmuneRACE study and from 1,254 subjects provided by 6 global collaborators. Nearly every sample came with metadata listing a de-identified subject ID, COVID-19 status, age in years and sex. Where available, HLA class I and class II types were taken from metadata supplied by the sample provider and were not determined by assay-based typing. The investigation overall reported the following: Clinical and demographic metadata were provided uncurated, with the amount varying by source and participant.

TCRbeta CDR3 regions were amplified from genomic DNA using the immunoSEQ Assay, a bias-controlled multiplex PCR. The original methods were these. The number of nucleated cells in each sample was estimated by amplification of reference gene primers within the assay. To quantify the absolute abundance of each unique TCRbeta CDR3 rearrangement, sequence reads were collapsed and filtered. Productive Simpson clonality was computed per sample as the square root of Simpson's diversity index over productive rearrangements. Entries here come from immuneACCESS through TCRdb and include only in-frame sequences with V and J called. Some clones fail to appear in such tables; in the studies checked, an unresolved V gene covers under half of the shortfall, and the cause of the remainder is unknown. V, J and clone size derive from that table, while D and trimming were established from the DNA sequence. In this sample the table shows 150,000 to 200,000 clones, more than 80% of which occur a single time. The top ten constitute 1.5% to 2.5% of the sample.

One collaborating source in Seattle enrolled patients during active infection and followed them longitudinally through the course of disease. Each collaborating institution followed its own protocols to collect whole blood in K2EDTA tubes. For TCRbeta analysis, collaborators shipped samples as frozen whole blood, isolated PBMCs, or DNA extracted from either of those sample types. A word on this clone: Its recognized antigen is unknown. Per-base quality was not reported, and no clone a single base away is much larger than it.

The CDR1 and CDR2 encoded by the germline V gene (reference sequence) are MNHEY and SMNVEV. The CDR3, cysteine through phenylalanine, is 19 amino acids long. The entry retains the CDR3 DNA only, 57 bases that are in frame from base 1. The V end gives up 4 bases and the J end 2 bases, leaving 12 bases in the junction not matched to a gene. Sequenced input: peripheral blood. The V and J genes are TRBV27 and TRBJ2-3, and TRBD2 aligns with 13 junction nucleotides. This clonotype was sampled from a woman aged 55-70 years with COVID-19, enrolled during active disease. The sequence in DNA is TGTGCCAGCAGTTCCCCGACTAGCGGGGGGCGCGTGTTCACAGATACGCAGTATTTT. Its translation reads: CASSSPTSGGRVFTDTQYF.